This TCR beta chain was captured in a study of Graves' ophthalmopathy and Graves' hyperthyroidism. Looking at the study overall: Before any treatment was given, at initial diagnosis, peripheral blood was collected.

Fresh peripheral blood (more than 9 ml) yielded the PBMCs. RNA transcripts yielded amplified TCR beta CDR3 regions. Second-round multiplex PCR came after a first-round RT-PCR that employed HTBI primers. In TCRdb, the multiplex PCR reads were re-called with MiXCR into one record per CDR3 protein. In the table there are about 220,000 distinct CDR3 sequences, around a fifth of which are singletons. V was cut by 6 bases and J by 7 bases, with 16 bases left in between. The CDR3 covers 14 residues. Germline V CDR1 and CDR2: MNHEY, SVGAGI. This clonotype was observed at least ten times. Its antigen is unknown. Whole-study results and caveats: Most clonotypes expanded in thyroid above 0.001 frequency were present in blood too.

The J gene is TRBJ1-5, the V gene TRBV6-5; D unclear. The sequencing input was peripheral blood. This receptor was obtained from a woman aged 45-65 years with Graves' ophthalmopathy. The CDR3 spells CASRRFIEGQPQHF. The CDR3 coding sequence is TGTGCCAGCAGGCGGTTCATTGAGGGCCAGCCCCAGCATTTT.